This T cell receptor (beta chain) was observed in a study of cytomegalovirus exposure and HLA in healthy donors. Trimming stripped 7 bases from V and 4 bases from J, with 9 bases between. Looked up from germline, CDR1 is DFQATT and CDR2 is SNEGSKA (reference sequence). The CDR3 consists of 11 residues. The study ran its PCR with 60 Vbeta and 13 Jbeta primers. Profiling relied on immunoSEQ multiplex PCR, and the TCRdb table lists in-frame clones only, not all of them. The table lists around 140,000 clones, 76% of them singletons, with about 2% in the top ten. This clonotype was obtained from a female donor in good health and CMV-seropositive. The chain carries TRBV20-1 and TRBJ2-3; D might be TRBD1 (5 bases). Sequencing input: PBMCs. In DNA form, the CDR3 reads TGCAGTGTGGGGCCAGCAGATACGCAGTATTTT. Its translation: CSVGPADTQYF.